This T cell receptor (beta chain) was captured by sequencing in a study of beta chain features in type 1 diabetes. The authors sorted CD4+ naive, central memory, regulatory and stem cell-like memory cells via CD45RO/CCR7/CD25/CD127/CD95/CD27. Trimming pared 0 bases from V and 0 bases from J, leaving 9 bases between. CDR1 GTSNPN and CDR2 SVGIG come from the germline V gene (reference sequence). This CDR3 is built from 15 residues. All of the isolated RNA was reverse transcribed, so expressed TCRB transcripts were sequenced. Sequencing was performed with immunoSEQ multiplex PCR; in TCRdb, only in-frame clones are kept and a portion is missing. The sample consists of under 850,000 clones, 13% of them appearing once. This clone has just a few counts. Its antigen is currently unknown. Study-wide results and limits: Patients with Type 1 diabetes showed moderately but significantly shorter TCRB CDR3s in all four CD4+ subsets. Sequencing used cDNA, and cells with high TCR expression could therefore be over-represented. Insertions at VDJ junctions were less frequent in type 1 diabetes patients. These patients also deleted more nucleotides at the same junctions.

The sequencing sample was made of naive CD4+ T cells from blood. This chain joins TRBV30 and TRBJ1-5; unclear D gene. This TCR was recovered from a man aged 18 to 29 with type 1 diabetes. CDR3: CAWSVTSTSNQPQHF. The DNA of the CDR3 is TGTGCCTGGAGTGTTACATCGACTAGCAATCAGCCCCAGCATTTT.